This TCR beta chain was recovered during a study of blood T cell repertoires in COVID-19. Overall study: Whether acute or convalescent, the COVID-19 samples came from the United States, Italy and Spain. Sources were T cells, B-cell-depleted T cells, or PBMCs; the material itself was cDNA or gDNA.

Per the original data handling: Reference gene primer amplification gave estimated nucleated cell counts. Profiling relied on immunoSEQ multiplex PCR, and the TCRdb table lists in-frame clones only, not all of them. V, J and clone size are those of that table, while D and trimming were read from the DNA. The table includes about 250,000 clones, over 70% detected once. The receptor's source is a woman older than 75 with acute or convalescent COVID-19. The source material was peripheral blood.

CDR3 bases: TGCGCCAGCAGCACATCCGGGACAGCCGACCGGCAGTACTTC. It specifies CASSTSGTADRQYF. V is TRBV5-1 and J is TRBJ2-7; 7 bases match TRBD1. Looked up from germline, CDR1 is SGHRS and CDR2 is YFSETQ. The CDR3 length is 14 residues. V shed 4 bases, J shed 9 bases, and the junction held 13 bases outside the gene matches.